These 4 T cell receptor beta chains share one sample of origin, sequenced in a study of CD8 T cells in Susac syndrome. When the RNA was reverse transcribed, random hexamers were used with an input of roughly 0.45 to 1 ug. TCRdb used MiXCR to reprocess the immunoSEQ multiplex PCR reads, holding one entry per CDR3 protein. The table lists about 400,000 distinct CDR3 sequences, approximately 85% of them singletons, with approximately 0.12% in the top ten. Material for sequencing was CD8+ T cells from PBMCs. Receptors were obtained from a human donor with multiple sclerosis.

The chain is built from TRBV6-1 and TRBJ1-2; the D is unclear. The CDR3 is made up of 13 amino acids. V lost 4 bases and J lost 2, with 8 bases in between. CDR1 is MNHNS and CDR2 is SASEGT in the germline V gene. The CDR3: CASSALSNYGYTF. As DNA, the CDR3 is TGTGCCAGCAGTGCCTTATCGAACTATGGCTACACCTTC.

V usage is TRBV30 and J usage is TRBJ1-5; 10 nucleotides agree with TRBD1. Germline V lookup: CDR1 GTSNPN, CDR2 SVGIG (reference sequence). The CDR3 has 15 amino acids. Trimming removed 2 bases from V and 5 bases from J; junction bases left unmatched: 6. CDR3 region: CAWSSGQGGDQPQHF. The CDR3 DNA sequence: TGTGCCTGGAGTTCTGGACAGGGGGGCGATCAGCCCCAGCATTTT.

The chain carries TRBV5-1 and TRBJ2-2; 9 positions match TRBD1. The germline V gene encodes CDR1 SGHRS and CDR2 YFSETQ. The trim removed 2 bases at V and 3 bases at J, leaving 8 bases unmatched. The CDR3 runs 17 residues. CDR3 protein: CASSFGTGSYDTGELFF. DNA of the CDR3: TGCGCCAGCAGCTTCGGGACAGGGTCTTACGACACCGGGGAGCTGTTTTTT.

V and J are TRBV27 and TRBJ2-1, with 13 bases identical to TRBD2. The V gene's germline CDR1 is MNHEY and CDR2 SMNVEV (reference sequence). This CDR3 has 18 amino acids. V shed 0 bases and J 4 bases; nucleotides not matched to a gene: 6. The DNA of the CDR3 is TGTGCCAGCAGTTTATCGAACGTGGGACTAGCGGGGTACAATGAGCAGTTCTTC. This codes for CASSLSNVGLAGYNEQFF.